A selection of T cell receptor beta chains follows, all from one sample in a study of shared clonotypes between healthy human individuals. Data came from immunoSEQ multiplex PCR; TCRdb stores just in-frame clones and leaves some out. The data hold approximately 2.5 million clones, with approximately 93% observed a single time. The sample was naive CD4+ T cells from PBMCs. The receptors were sampled from a man between 18 and 35 years old in good health. Some clones in this sample may be carry-over from other donors' samples. The CDR3 runs from the conserved cysteine through the conserved F or W.

V gene	J gene	CDR3 protein
TRBV5-1	TRBJ1-5	CASSLRGEFNQPQHF
TRBV5-1	TRBJ1-5	CASSIGTGGWQPQHF
TRBV13	TRBJ2-7	CASSLDAGGNYEQYF
TRBV5-1	TRBJ2-3	CASRRQGMSDTQYF
TRBV7-8	TRBJ2-5	CASSPGNGRVQETQYF
TRBV18	TRBJ1-3	CASSPPSAGNTIYF
TRBV7-2	TRBJ2-7	CASSTGTSVSYEQYF
TRBV29-1	TRBJ2-6	CSVEDQAYVSGANVLTF
TRBV5-4	TRBJ2-2	CASSWDRGTGELFF
TRBV7-2	TRBJ2-4	CASRNGQLAKNIQYF
TRBV2	TRBJ1-1	CASSDSSGGTEAFF
TRBV28	TRBJ2-7	CASSFGPREQYF
TRBV4-1	TRBJ2-1	CASSTRLAGAVTYNEQFF
TRBV14	TRBJ2-1	CASSQDLQFHRDYLYSYNEQFF
TRBV19	TRBJ1-4	CASSMTVQGAEKLFF
TRBV4-2	TRBJ1-2	CASSQHSLYGYTF
TRBV18	TRBJ1-4	CASSPRQGFGEKLFF
TRBV7-6	TRBJ1-4	CASSSRSAGRDNEKLFF
TRBV10-3	TRBJ1-2	CAISGTGENGYTF
TRBV2	TRBJ1-5	CASSGPAGRGAQHF
TRBV7-9	TRBJ2-5	CASSETLGDRYF
TRBV6-5	TRBJ1-1	CASSLNLDGNTEAFF
TRBV4-3	TRBJ2-3	CASSQGGAGGRTDTQYF
TRBV28	TRBJ1-4	CASSSQGRGEKLFF
TRBV7-2	TRBJ1-2	CASSSNKTRDYIYGYTF
TRBV29-1	TRBJ1-2	CSVEDQVRGYGYTF
TRBV10-3	TRBJ1-1	CASMDNTEAFF
TRBV19	TRBJ2-2	CASSKAGTGELFF
TRBV6-1	TRBJ1-2	CASTPGQGYYGYTF
TRBV28	TRBJ2-7	CASSSVNEQYF
TRBV5-1	TRBJ1-5	CASSLGDIGQPQHF
TRBV28	TRBJ2-5	CASTKAGLTREETQYF
TRBV5-5	TRBJ1-1	CASSSTVLNTEAFF
TRBV7-7	TRBJ2-5	CASSRRGLGETQYF
TRBV7-6	TRBJ2-5	CASSLGPRGGGQETQYF
TRBV18	TRBJ1-3	CASSPGRQTPGNTIYF
TRBV25-1	TRBJ2-3	CASSAGTDTQYF
TRBV10-3	TRBJ2-5	CAISEGKGQIQETQYF
TRBV28	TRBJ2-7	CASSLWDRGLKYEQYF
TRBV28	TRBJ2-1	CASIQGASAYNEQFF
TRBV7-9	TRBJ1-1	CASSETGRAFF
TRBV28	TRBJ1-1	CASSSLTGDKAEAFF
TRBV4-1	TRBJ2-1	CASSQDQGGYNEQFF
TRBV15	TRBJ2-2	CATSPDGPTGNTGELFF
TRBV28	TRBJ2-7	CASSLSGASGLSYEQYF